This entry concerns a single T cell receptor (beta chain). This specimen comes from a study of blood T cell repertoires in COVID-19. Study overall: Sources were T cells, B-cell-depleted T cells, or PBMCs; the material itself was cDNA or gDNA.

Clones were sequenced by immunoSEQ multiplex PCR, and TCRdb holds only the in-frame ones, with some missing. The repertoire holds 120,000 or so clones, with about 88% as singletons. The CDR3 has 15 residues. The V gene end was trimmed by 5 bases and the J gene end by 8 bases; junction bases not matched to a gene: 6. Germline loops: CDR1 SEHNR, CDR2 FQNEAQ (reference sequence). The clonotype comes from a human donor in a cohort sampled during active COVID-19. This rearrangement joins TRBV7-9 to TRBJ1-4; 12 bases match TRBD1. Sequenced material: peripheral blood. The CDR3, as DNA: TGTGCCAGCAGCCCTCGGGACAGGGGGCAAGAAAAACTGTTTTTT. Translating it yields CASSPRDRGQEKLFF. Looking up the rest from reference TRBV7-9 and TRBJ1-4 gives the full variable domain: DTGVSQNPRHKITKRGQNVTFRCDPISEHNRLYWYRQTLGQGPEFLTYFQNEAQLEKSRLLSDRFSAERPKGSFSTLEIQRTEQGDSAMYLCASSPRDRGQEKLFFGSGTQLSVL.